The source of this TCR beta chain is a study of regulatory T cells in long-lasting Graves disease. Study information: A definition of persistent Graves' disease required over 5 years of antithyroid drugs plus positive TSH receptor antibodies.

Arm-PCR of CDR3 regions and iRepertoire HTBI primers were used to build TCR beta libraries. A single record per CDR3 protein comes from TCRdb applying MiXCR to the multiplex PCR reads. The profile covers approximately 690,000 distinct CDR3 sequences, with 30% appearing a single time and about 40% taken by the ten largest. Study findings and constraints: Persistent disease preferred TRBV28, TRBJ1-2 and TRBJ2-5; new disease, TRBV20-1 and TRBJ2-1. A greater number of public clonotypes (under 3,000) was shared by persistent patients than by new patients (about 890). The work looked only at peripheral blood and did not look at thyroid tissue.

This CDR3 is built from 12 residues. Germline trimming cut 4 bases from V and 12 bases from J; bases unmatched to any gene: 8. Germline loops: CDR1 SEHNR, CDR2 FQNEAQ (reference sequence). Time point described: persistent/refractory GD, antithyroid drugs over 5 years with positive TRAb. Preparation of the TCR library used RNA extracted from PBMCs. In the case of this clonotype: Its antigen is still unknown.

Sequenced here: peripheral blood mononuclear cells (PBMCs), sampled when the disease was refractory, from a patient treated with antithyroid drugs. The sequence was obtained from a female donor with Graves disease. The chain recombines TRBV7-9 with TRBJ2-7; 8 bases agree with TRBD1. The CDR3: CASSWGQDVWYF. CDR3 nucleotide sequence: TGTGCCAGCAGCTGGGGACAGGATGTATGGTACTTC.